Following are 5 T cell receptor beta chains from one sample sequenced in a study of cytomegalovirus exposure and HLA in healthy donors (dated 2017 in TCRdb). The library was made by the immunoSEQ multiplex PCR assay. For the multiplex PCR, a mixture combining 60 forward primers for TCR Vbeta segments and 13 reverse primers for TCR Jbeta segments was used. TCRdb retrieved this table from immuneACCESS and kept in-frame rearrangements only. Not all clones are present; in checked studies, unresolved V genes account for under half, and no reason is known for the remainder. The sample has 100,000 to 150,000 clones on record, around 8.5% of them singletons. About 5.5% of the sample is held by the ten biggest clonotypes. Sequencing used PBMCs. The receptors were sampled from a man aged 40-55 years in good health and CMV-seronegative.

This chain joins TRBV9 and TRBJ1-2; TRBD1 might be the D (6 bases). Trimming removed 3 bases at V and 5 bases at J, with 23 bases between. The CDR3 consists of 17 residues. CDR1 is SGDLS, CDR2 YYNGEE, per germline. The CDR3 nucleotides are TGTGCCAGCAGCGCCTCCTTCGACAGGCACATGAATTATGGCTACACCTTC. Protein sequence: CASSASFDRHMNYGYTF.

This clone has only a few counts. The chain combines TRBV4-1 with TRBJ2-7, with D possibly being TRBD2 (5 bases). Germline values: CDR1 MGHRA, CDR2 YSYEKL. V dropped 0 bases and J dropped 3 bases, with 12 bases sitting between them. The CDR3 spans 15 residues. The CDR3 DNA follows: TGCGCCAGCAGCCAAGATGGAGGAATAAACTACGAGCAGTACTTC. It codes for CASSQDGGINYEQYF.

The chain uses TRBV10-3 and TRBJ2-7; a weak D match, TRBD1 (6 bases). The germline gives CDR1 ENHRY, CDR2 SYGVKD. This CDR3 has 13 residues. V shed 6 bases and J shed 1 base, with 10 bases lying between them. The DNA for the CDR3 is TGTGCCATCAGCCTAGGACAGTCCTACGAGCAGTACTTC. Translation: CAISLGQSYEQYF.

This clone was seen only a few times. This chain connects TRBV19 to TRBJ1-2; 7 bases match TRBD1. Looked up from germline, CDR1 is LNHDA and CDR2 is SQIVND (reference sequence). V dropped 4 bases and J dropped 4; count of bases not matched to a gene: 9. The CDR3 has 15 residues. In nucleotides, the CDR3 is TGTGCCAGTAGTACCTACGGCCGGGACAGCTATGGCTACACCTTC. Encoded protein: CASSTYGRDSYGYTF.

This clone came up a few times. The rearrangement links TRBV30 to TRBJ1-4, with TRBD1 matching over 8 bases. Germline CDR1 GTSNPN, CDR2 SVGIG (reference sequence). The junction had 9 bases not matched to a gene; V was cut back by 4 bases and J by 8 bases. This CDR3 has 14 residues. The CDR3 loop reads CAWTRGPEAEKLFF. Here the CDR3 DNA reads TGTGCCTGGACCAGGGGGCCGGAGGCCGAAAAACTGTTTTTT.